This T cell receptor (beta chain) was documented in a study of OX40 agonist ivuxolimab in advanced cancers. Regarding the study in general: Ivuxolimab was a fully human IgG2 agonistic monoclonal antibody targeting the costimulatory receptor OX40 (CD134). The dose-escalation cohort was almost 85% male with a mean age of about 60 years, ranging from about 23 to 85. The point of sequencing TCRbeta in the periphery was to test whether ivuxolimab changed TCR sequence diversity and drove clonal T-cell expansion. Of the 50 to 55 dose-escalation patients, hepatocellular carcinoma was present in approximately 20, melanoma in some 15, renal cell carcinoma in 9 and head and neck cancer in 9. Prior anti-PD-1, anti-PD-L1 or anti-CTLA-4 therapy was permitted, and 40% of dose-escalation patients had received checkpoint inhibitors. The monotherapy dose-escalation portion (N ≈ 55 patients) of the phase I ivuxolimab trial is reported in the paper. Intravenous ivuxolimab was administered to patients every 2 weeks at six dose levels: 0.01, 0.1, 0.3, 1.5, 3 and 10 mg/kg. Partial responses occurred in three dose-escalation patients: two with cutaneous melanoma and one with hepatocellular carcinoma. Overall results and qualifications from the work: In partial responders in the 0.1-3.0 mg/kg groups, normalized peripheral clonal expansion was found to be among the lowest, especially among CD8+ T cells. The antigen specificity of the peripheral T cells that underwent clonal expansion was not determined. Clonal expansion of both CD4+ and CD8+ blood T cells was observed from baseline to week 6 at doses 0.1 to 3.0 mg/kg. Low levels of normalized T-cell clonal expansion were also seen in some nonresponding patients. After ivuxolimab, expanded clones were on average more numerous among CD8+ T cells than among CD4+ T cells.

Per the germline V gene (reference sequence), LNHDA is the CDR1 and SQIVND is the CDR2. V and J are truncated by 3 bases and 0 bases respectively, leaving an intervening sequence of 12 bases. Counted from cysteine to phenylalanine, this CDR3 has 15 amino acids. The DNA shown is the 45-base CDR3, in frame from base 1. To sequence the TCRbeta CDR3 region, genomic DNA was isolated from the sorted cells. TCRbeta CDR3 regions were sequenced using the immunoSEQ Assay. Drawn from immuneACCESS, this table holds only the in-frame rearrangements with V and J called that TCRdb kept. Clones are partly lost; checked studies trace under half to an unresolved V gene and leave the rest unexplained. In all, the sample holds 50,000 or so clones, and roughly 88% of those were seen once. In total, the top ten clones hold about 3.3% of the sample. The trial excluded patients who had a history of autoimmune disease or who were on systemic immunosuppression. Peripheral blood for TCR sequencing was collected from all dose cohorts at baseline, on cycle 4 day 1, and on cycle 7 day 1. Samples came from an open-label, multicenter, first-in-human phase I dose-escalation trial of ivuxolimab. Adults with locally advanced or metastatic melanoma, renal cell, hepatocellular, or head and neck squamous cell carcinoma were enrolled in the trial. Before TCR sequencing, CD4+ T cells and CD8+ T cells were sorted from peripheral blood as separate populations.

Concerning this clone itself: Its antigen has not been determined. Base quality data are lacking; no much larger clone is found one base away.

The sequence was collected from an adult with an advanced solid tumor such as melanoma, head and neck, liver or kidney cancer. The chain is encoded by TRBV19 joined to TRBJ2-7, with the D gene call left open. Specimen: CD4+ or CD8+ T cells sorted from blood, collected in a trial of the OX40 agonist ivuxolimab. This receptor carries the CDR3 CASSMDHSLSYEQYF. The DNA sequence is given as TGTGCCAGTAGTATGGACCACAGCCTCTCCTACGAGCAGTACTTC. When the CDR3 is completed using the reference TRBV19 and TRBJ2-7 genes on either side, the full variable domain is DGGITQSPKYLFRKEGQNVTLSCEQNLNHDAMYWYRQDPGQGLRLIYYSQIVNDFQKGDIAEGYSVSREKKESFPLTVTSAQKNPTAFYLCASSMDHSLSYEQYFGPGTRLTVT.